This TCR beta chain is drawn from a study of T cells in Graves' hyperthyroidism and ophthalmopathy. General study points: Researchers found most expanded thyroid clonotypes above 0.001 in blood as well.

Germline-derived CDR1 and CDR2 are DFQATT and SNEGSKA (reference sequence). CDR3 length: 13 residues. V was pared by 6 bases and J by 7 bases, with 7 bases of the junction left unmatched. Concerning this clonotype itself: Its antigen remains unidentified.

It was RNA transcripts that yielded the amplified TCR beta CDR3 regions. In the first-round RT-PCR of the TCR CDR3, the HTBI primer set was used. In TCRdb, the multiplex PCR reads were re-called with MiXCR into one record per CDR3 protein. There are about 300,000 distinct CDR3 sequences in the sample; roughly 19% occur only once, and 35% to 40% lies in the top ten. Among ophthalmopathy patients, the Clinical Activity Score reached at least 3, the NOSPECS grade reached at least 4, and duration remained under 3 months. Together with thyroid ultrasound, orbital computed tomography, serum thyroxine and TRAb, clinical symptoms were used for diagnoses.

This TCR came from a man aged 45-60 years with Graves' ophthalmopathy. Sample: blood. The genes are TRBV20-1 and TRBJ1-5; 9 nucleotides agree with TRBD1. CDR3 DNA: TGCAGTGCCCCTGGACAGGGGATACAGCCCCAGCATTTT. Protein sequence: CSAPGQGIQPQHF.